One and the same sample provided the 12 T cell receptor beta chains below, sequenced in a study of identical twins. Via MiXCR, TCRdb re-called the 5' RACE reads, giving one row per CDR3 protein. Among some 230,000 distinct CDR3 sequences listed, 6.5% were seen once. These data were also reused for a study on T cells expressing NK-cell markers.

Sequencing used CD8+ T cells sorted from blood. These receptors came from a woman under 30 in good health.

Only a few counts were recorded for this clonotype. The chain links TRBV6-4 to TRBJ2-3; 13 nucleotides align to TRBD2. Germline assignment: CDR1 MRHNA and CDR2 SNTAGT. J gave up 5 bases and V 2 bases, and 4 bases lay outside the gene matches. The length of the CDR3 is 16 residues. CDR3 protein: CASSDTSGGAGDTQYF. The CDR3 coding sequence is TGTGCCAGCAGTGACACTAGCGGGGGGGCCGGAGATACGCAGTATTTT.

This clonotype was seen ten or more times. The J gene is TRBJ2-7, the V gene TRBV7-9, with D possibly TRBD1 on 5 matching bases. Germline V gene sequence: CDR1 SEHNR, CDR2 FQNEAQ (reference sequence). Trimming stripped 0 bases from V and 6 bases from J, with 15 bases between. The length of the CDR3 is 15 residues. This chain's CDR3 is CASSLAQGPFREQYF. The CDR3 nucleotides are TGTGCCAGCAGCTTAGCCCAGGGCCCCTTCCGCGAGCAGTACTTC.

The chain carries TRBV6-1 and TRBJ2-7; 7 nucleotides match TRBD2. V shed 6 bases and J 4 bases; nucleotides not matched to a gene: 12. The CDR3 runs to 15 residues. Looked up from germline, CDR1 is MNHNS and CDR2 is SASEGT. CDR3 sequence (DNA): TGTGCCAGCAGCCCAAATGGGGCGGGAGTGTACGAGCAGTACTTC. Its protein product is CASSPNGAGVYEQYF.

In its sample, this clonotype was seen a few times. V and J are TRBV4-3 and TRBJ2-7; no clear D gene. Germline CDR1 LGHNA, CDR2 YSLEER. The CDR3 runs to 15 residues. The V gene lost 0 bases and the J gene lost 1 base, with 10 bases spanning the gap. The CDR3 nucleotides read TGCGCCAGCAGCCAAGATAGAGGCCCATCCTACGAGCAGTACTTC. It specifies CASSQDRGPSYEQYF.

This clonotype appeared many times. This chain connects TRBV10-3 to TRBJ2-7; 7 positions match TRBD2. CDR3 length equals 14 residues. Unmatched junction bases numbered 10, after V lost 7 bases and J lost 4 bases. Germline CDR1 ENHRY, CDR2 SYGVKD. The CDR3 bases are TGTGCCATCAACCCGGATAGCGGGTTATACGAGCAGTACTTC. It translates to CAINPDSGLYEQYF.

This chain links TRBV7-9 with TRBJ2-1, with 8 bases identical to TRBD2. This CDR3 spans 17 amino acids. The J segment lost 7 bases and the V segment lost 3 bases, leaving 14 bases of the junction unmatched. Germline V gene sequence: CDR1 SEHNR, CDR2 FQNEAQ (reference sequence). CDR3: CASSFPSAGLDYNEQFF. CDR3 sequence (DNA): TGTGCCAGCAGCTTTCCCAGTGCGGGACTAGACTATAATGAGCAGTTCTTC.

This clonotype came up many times. The J gene is TRBJ2-7, the V gene TRBV7-2; D perhaps matches TRBD2 (5 bases). The germline gives CDR1 SGHTA, CDR2 FQGNSA. This CDR3 spans 17 amino acids. V was shortened by 5 bases and J by 5 bases, with 25 bases between the two germline ends. The CDR3: CASSPRGPDRTLNEQYF. CDR3 coding DNA: TGTGCCAGCAGCCCAAGAGGGCCGGACCGAACTTTAAACGAGCAGTACTTC.

This clonotype showed up just a few times. The J gene is TRBJ2-7, the V gene TRBV27, with D unresolved. Trimming pared 6 bases from V and 3 bases from J, leaving 12 bases between. The CDR3 is 13 residues long. Germline V gene sequence: CDR1 MNHEY, CDR2 SMNVEV (reference sequence). The CDR3 coding sequence is TGTGCCAGCAGGGACGGAACATTCTACGAGCAGTACTTC. As protein: CASRDGTFYEQYF.

This chain links TRBV27 with TRBJ2-5; 8 bases fit TRBD1. The germline V gene has CDR1 MNHEY and CDR2 SMNVEV (reference sequence). The CDR3 has 12 amino acids. Germline trimming cut 10 bases from V and 5 bases from J; bases unmatched to any gene: 6. The CDR3 DNA reads TGTGCCACCTCAGGGGGCAGGGAGACCCAGTACTTC. This translates into CATSGGRETQYF.

The CDR3 here is CSVGSALSDEQFF. Here the CDR3 DNA reads TGCAGCGTTGGCTCAGCCCTTAGCGATGAGCAGTTCTTC. The rearrangement uses TRBV29-1 and TRBJ2-1; possibly TRBD2 for D (5 bases). The V and J ends lost 4 bases and 8 bases respectively, with 15 bases between them. The CDR3 is made up of 13 amino acids. Germline V gives CDR1 SQVTM, CDR2 ANQGSEA.

This clonotype was detected once. The rearrangement joins TRBV5-5 to TRBJ2-4, with 9 bases that match TRBD1. V shed 6 bases and J 7 bases; nucleotides not matched to a gene: 11. The CDR3 is 15 amino acids. Germline loops: CDR1 SGHKS, CDR2 YYEKEE (reference sequence). In DNA, the CDR3 is TGTGCCAGCACTTCCGGGACAGGGTATGGGAACATTCAGTACTTC. It codes for CASTSGTGYGNIQYF.

V gene TRBV9 combines with J gene TRBJ2-3; 14 nucleotides align to TRBD2. Losses at the gene ends were 4 bases for V and 5 bases for J; bases not matched to a gene: 6. This CDR3 is 16 amino acids long. Germline values: CDR1 SGDLS, CDR2 YYNGEE. The CDR3 DNA reads as TGTGCCAGCAGCCTCGGGACTAGCGGGAGAAGAGATACGCAGTATTTT. It encodes CASSLGTSGRRDTQYF.